This is a list of T cell receptor beta chains from one sample in a study of vaccination effects on CD4 cells after COVID-19. Their specific antigens are unknown. Repertoires were generated with immunoSEQ multiplex PCR, while TCRdb's copy carries only in-frame clones and drops some. In the table there are around 56,000 clones, 60% to 85% of which are singletons. The sample in question was CD4+ T cells from PBMCs cultured without peptide, obtained before COVID-19 vaccination. All receptors derive from a human donor who received a COVID-19 vaccine. CDR3s include the opening cysteine and the closing phenylalanine or tryptophan. A D gene is named only where the DNA matches it firmly. Clone size appears in some rows only: once, few, many, or a class for an expanded clone.

CDR3 DNA: TGCAGTGCTAAAGAGACCCAGTACTTC
CDR3 protein: CSAKETQYF
V gene: TRBV20-1
D gene: .
J gene: TRBJ2-5
clone size: .

CDR3 DNA: TGTGCCAGCAGAGCCGGGACAGGGGGCAGTGGCAATCAGCCCCAGCATTTT
CDR3 protein: CASRAGTGGSGNQPQHF
V gene: TRBV2
D gene: TRBD1
J gene: TRBJ1-5
clone size: .

CDR3 DNA: TGTGCCAGCGGTCGGGGGGGGTTGAACACTGAAGCTTTCTTT
CDR3 protein: CASGRGGLNTEAFF
V gene: TRBV7-2
D gene: .
J gene: TRBJ1-1
clone size: .

CDR3 DNA: TGCAGCGGTCTTCGGAGTGGCGGGGAGCTGTTTTTT
CDR3 protein: CSGLRSGGELFF
V gene: TRBV29-1
D gene: .
J gene: TRBJ2-2
clone size: .

CDR3 DNA: TGTGCCAGCAGCTTAGGCAGGGTAGAGACCCAGTACTTC
CDR3 protein: CASSLGRVETQYF
V gene: TRBV7-8
D gene: .
J gene: TRBJ2-5
clone size: .

CDR3 DNA: TGTGCCAGCAGTTTAGTGGCGGCGAACACTGAAGCTTTCTTT
CDR3 protein: CASSLVAANTEAFF
V gene: TRBV28
D gene: .
J gene: TRBJ1-1
clone size: once

CDR3 DNA: TGTGCCAGCAGTTCACACAGGGCCCCAGATACGCAGTATTTT
CDR3 protein: CASSSHRAPDTQYF
V gene: TRBV27
D gene: .
J gene: TRBJ2-3
clone size: .

CDR3 DNA: TGTGCCAGCTCACGGACAGGGGGCAACACCGGGGAGCTGTTTTTT
CDR3 protein: CASSRTGGNTGELFF
V gene: TRBV18
D gene: TRBD1
J gene: TRBJ2-2
clone size: .

CDR3 DNA: TGTGCCAGCAGGGGGACGGGAGCAACTAATGAAAAACTGTTTTTT
CDR3 protein: CASRGTGATNEKLFF
V gene: TRBV6-5
D gene: .
J gene: TRBJ1-4
clone size: .

CDR3 DNA: TGTGCCAGCAGTGAGGCAGGGCCCTACACCTTC
CDR3 protein: CASSEAGPYTF
V gene: TRBV2
D gene: .
J gene: TRBJ1-2
clone size: .

CDR3 DNA: TGTGCCACCAGTGATTCCCGGGGCCTGAACACTGAAGCTTTCTTT
CDR3 protein: CATSDSRGLNTEAFF
V gene: TRBV24-1
D gene: .
J gene: TRBJ1-1
clone size: .

CDR3 DNA: TGTGCCAGCAGCGAAACCCCCCCGACTAGCGGGGACGAGGATGAGCAGTTCTTC
CDR3 protein: CASSETPPTSGDEDEQFF
V gene: TRBV21-1
D gene: .
J gene: TRBJ2-1
clone size: .

CDR3 DNA: TGTGCCAGCTCACCACCGGCGGCCGGGGAGACTGAAGCTTTCTTT
CDR3 protein: CASSPPAAGETEAFF
V gene: TRBV18
D gene: .
J gene: TRBJ1-1
clone size: few

CDR3 DNA: TGTGCCAGCGCCCCATTCAAGGAGAGAAATGGCTACACCTTC
CDR3 protein: CASAPFKERNGYTF
V gene: TRBV6-5
D gene: .
J gene: TRBJ1-2
clone size: .

CDR3 DNA: TGTGCCAGCAGTGAACTTTGGACAGGGAGCTATGGCTACACCTTC
CDR3 protein: CASSELWTGSYGYTF
V gene: TRBV6-1
D gene: TRBD1
J gene: TRBJ1-2
clone size: few

CDR3 DNA: TGTGCCAGTAGTATCCGGACTAGCGGGGGGTCCACCGGGGAGCTGTTTTTT
CDR3 protein: CASSIRTSGGSTGELFF
V gene: TRBV19
D gene: TRBD2
J gene: TRBJ2-2
clone size: .

CDR3 DNA: TGTGCCAGTAGTGAGGCGGGGGGGCTGGCAGATACGCAGTATTTT
CDR3 protein: CASSEAGGLADTQYF
V gene: TRBV19
D gene: TRBD2
J gene: TRBJ2-3
clone size: .

CDR3 DNA: TGTGCCAGCAGCTTAGACGGACAGATCACTGGAAACACCATATATTTT
CDR3 protein: CASSLDGQITGNTIYF
V gene: TRBV7-9
D gene: .
J gene: TRBJ1-3
clone size: .

CDR3 DNA: TGTGCCTGGAGATCGTCGGCGTCCTTCTATGGCTACACCTTC
CDR3 protein: CAWRSSASFYGYTF
V gene: TRBV30
D gene: .
J gene: TRBJ1-2
clone size: .

CDR3 DNA: TGTGCCAGCAGCTTCAGAAATTTAATCACAGATACGCAGTATTTT
CDR3 protein: CASSFRNLITDTQYF
V gene: TRBV11-2
D gene: .
J gene: TRBJ2-3
clone size: .

CDR3 DNA: TGCGCCAGCAGCTTGGGGGCAGGGGATAGCAATCAGCCCCAGCATTTT
CDR3 protein: CASSLGAGDSNQPQHF
V gene: TRBV5-1
D gene: .
J gene: TRBJ1-5
clone size: few

CDR3 DNA: TGCGCCAGCAGGCCCGGGGAGGGCCCCTGGCAGCCCCAGCATTTT
CDR3 protein: CASRPGEGPWQPQHF
V gene: TRBV5-1
D gene: .
J gene: TRBJ1-5
clone size: .

CDR3 DNA: TGCGCCAGCAGTGAGTCCGGCGCCCTGATGAACACTGAAGCTTTCTTT
CDR3 protein: CASSESGALMNTEAFF
V gene: TRBV10-1
D gene: .
J gene: TRBJ1-1
clone size: .

CDR3 DNA: TGTGCCAGCAGTTTCGGGACAGGAGCCCTCTATGGCTACACCTTC
CDR3 protein: CASSFGTGALYGYTF
V gene: TRBV28
D gene: TRBD1
J gene: TRBJ1-2
clone size: .

CDR3 DNA: TGTGCCAGCAGCCTCCAAAATTATTCACCCCTCCACTTT
CDR3 protein: CASSLQNYSPLHF
V gene: TRBV5-5
D gene: .
J gene: TRBJ1-6
clone size: .

CDR3 DNA: TGTGCCAGCCGGGACATGTCTCGCGGGGAGCTGTTTTTT
CDR3 protein: CASRDMSRGELFF
V gene: TRBV28
D gene: .
J gene: TRBJ2-2
clone size: once

CDR3 DNA: TGTGCCAGCGACCAAGACAGGGCCAATCAGCCCCAGCATTTT
CDR3 protein: CASDQDRANQPQHF
V gene: TRBV6-5
D gene: TRBD1
J gene: TRBJ1-5
clone size: .

CDR3 DNA: TGTGCCAGCAGTTACTCTGGGGGCGGCGGCTACACCTTC
CDR3 protein: CASSYSGGGGYTF
V gene: TRBV6-5
D gene: .
J gene: TRBJ1-2
clone size: once

CDR3 DNA: TGTGCCAGCAGTCGTAGCGGGGGGCTTCAAGAGACCCAGTACTTC
CDR3 protein: CASSRSGGLQETQYF
V gene: TRBV28
D gene: TRBD2
J gene: TRBJ2-5
clone size: .

CDR3 DNA: TGTGCCAGCACCCCCTGGAGGGGGGGGCCCTCAGATACGCAGTATTTT
CDR3 protein: CASTPWRGGPSDTQYF
V gene: TRBV27
D gene: .
J gene: TRBJ2-3
clone size: .

CDR3 DNA: TGTGCCAGCCATACGTGGGGAGCGAACACCGGGGAGCTGTTTTTT
CDR3 protein: CASHTWGANTGELFF
V gene: TRBV6-5
D gene: .
J gene: TRBJ2-2
clone size: .

CDR3 DNA: TGTGCCAGCTCACCACCGAACAGCATGAACACTGAAGCTTTCTTT
CDR3 protein: CASSPPNSMNTEAFF
V gene: TRBV18
D gene: .
J gene: TRBJ1-1
clone size: once

CDR3 DNA: TGTGCCTGGAGTGTACTGGGGGGTCAGCCCCAGCATTTT
CDR3 protein: CAWSVLGGQPQHF
V gene: TRBV30
D gene: .
J gene: TRBJ1-5
clone size: .

CDR3 DNA: TGTGCCAGCTCACCACGTTCCCTCTGGAACACCGGGGAGCTGTTTTTT
CDR3 protein: CASSPRSLWNTGELFF
V gene: TRBV18
D gene: .
J gene: TRBJ2-2
clone size: .

CDR3 DNA: TGCGCCAGCAGCTTGGTGGGTATCTCTGGAAACACCATATATTTT
CDR3 protein: CASSLVGISGNTIYF
V gene: TRBV5-1
D gene: .
J gene: TRBJ1-3
clone size: .

CDR3 DNA: TGTGCCAGCTCCCCCGCGACAGGGTCCGATGAGCAGTTCTTC
CDR3 protein: CASSPATGSDEQFF
V gene: TRBV18
D gene: TRBD1
J gene: TRBJ2-1
clone size: .

CDR3 DNA: TGTGCCAGCAGTTTTACTACAGGGTTAGATACGCAGTATTTT
CDR3 protein: CASSFTTGLDTQYF
V gene: TRBV28
D gene: .
J gene: TRBJ2-3
clone size: .

CDR3 DNA: TGTGCCAGCAGTTGGGACAGGGGGGGATTCACCGGGGAGCTGTTTTTT
CDR3 protein: CASSWDRGGFTGELFF
V gene: TRBV2
D gene: TRBD1
J gene: TRBJ2-2
clone size: once

CDR3 DNA: TGTGCCAGCAGCTGGACTAGCGGGCCAAACGTCGGCACAGATACGCAGTATTTT
CDR3 protein: CASSWTSGPNVGTDTQYF
V gene: TRBV7-2
D gene: TRBD2
J gene: TRBJ2-3
clone size: once

CDR3 DNA: TGCGCCAGCAGCCATGAGGGGACAGGCGGCGAAAAACTGTTTTTT
CDR3 protein: CASSHEGTGGEKLFF
V gene: TRBV5-1
D gene: TRBD1
J gene: TRBJ1-4
clone size: once

CDR3 DNA: TGTGCCAGTAGTATAGGAGGGCACAAACTGTTTTTT
CDR3 protein: CASSIGGHKLFF
V gene: TRBV19
D gene: .
J gene: TRBJ1-4
clone size: .

CDR3 DNA: TGTGCCAGTTCAGGGGATCAGCCCCAGCATTTT
CDR3 protein: CASSGDQPQHF
V gene: TRBV14
D gene: .
J gene: TRBJ1-5
clone size: .

CDR3 DNA: TGTGCCAGCAGTGATGCGAGCGGGGCGCAAGAGACCCAGTACTTC
CDR3 protein: CASSDASGAQETQYF
V gene: TRBV2
D gene: TRBD2
J gene: TRBJ2-5
clone size: .

CDR3 DNA: TGCGCCGCCTCCCCCGCCCAAGAGACCCAGTACTTC
CDR3 protein: CAASPAQETQYF
V gene: TRBV10-2
D gene: .
J gene: TRBJ2-5
clone size: .

CDR3 DNA: TGTGCCACCAGTGATTTCCGGGGAACAGAGACCCAGTACTTC
CDR3 protein: CATSDFRGTETQYF
V gene: TRBV24-1
D gene: .
J gene: TRBJ2-5
clone size: .

CDR3 DNA: TGCAGCGCTATACCGGACAGGGTAGGAGGGGGCTACACCTTC
CDR3 protein: CSAIPDRVGGGYTF
V gene: TRBV29-1
D gene: TRBD1
J gene: TRBJ1-2
clone size: .

CDR3 DNA: TGTGCCAGCAGTGAGTGGAGGGGCATGGGTTCACCCCTCCACTTT
CDR3 protein: CASSEWRGMGSPLHF
V gene: TRBV6-1
D gene: .
J gene: TRBJ1-6
clone size: .

CDR3 DNA: TGTGCCAGTAGTATCCGGACAGACCACACTGAAGCTTTCTTT
CDR3 protein: CASSIRTDHTEAFF
V gene: TRBV19
D gene: .
J gene: TRBJ1-1
clone size: .

CDR3 DNA: TGTGCCAGTAGTATCCACCGTAGACAGGGGGCGAGCACCGGGGAGCTGTTTTTT
CDR3 protein: CASSIHRRQGASTGELFF
V gene: TRBV19
D gene: TRBD1
J gene: TRBJ2-2
clone size: .

CDR3 DNA: TGCGCCAGCAGCCAAGGGAGATCGAACACCGGGGAGCTGTTTTTT
CDR3 protein: CASSQGRSNTGELFF
V gene: TRBV4-3
D gene: .
J gene: TRBJ2-2
clone size: .

CDR3 DNA: TGTGCCAGCAGTCGGACAGGAGATAGCAATCAGCCCCAGCATTTT
CDR3 protein: CASSRTGDSNQPQHF
V gene: TRBV6-6
D gene: TRBD1
J gene: TRBJ1-5
clone size: .

CDR3 DNA: TGTGCCAGCAGGAGGGGTGAGAACACCGGGGAGCTGTTTTTT
CDR3 protein: CASRRGENTGELFF
V gene: TRBV6-6
D gene: .
J gene: TRBJ2-2
clone size: .

CDR3 DNA: TGTGCCAGCAGTTTGGACACAGGGCGCACTGAAGCTTTCTTT
CDR3 protein: CASSLDTGRTEAFF
V gene: TRBV28
D gene: .
J gene: TRBJ1-1
clone size: .

CDR3 DNA: TGTGCCAGCAGTTACTCGGCTAGCGGGGGGGCAGATACGCAGTATTTT
CDR3 protein: CASSYSASGGADTQYF
V gene: TRBV6-5
D gene: TRBD2
J gene: TRBJ2-3
clone size: .

CDR3 DNA: TGTGCCAGCAGCATCCGAGGGTCGGGTCCCAATCAGCCCCAGCATTTT
CDR3 protein: CASSIRGSGPNQPQHF
V gene: TRBV5-6
D gene: .
J gene: TRBJ1-5
clone size: .

CDR3 DNA: TGTGCCAGCAGCCCGGACAGAAACTCTGGAAACACCATATATTTT
CDR3 protein: CASSPDRNSGNTIYF
V gene: TRBV7-7
D gene: .
J gene: TRBJ1-3
clone size: .

CDR3 DNA: TGTGCCACCGGACAGGGGGGGTATTATGGCTACACCTTC
CDR3 protein: CATGQGGYYGYTF
V gene: TRBV3-1/TRBV3-2
D gene: TRBD1
J gene: TRBJ1-2
clone size: .

CDR3 DNA: TGTGCCAGCAGTGATTGGGGCGTCGACAGGGGTGGGACCCAGTACTTC
CDR3 protein: CASSDWGVDRGGTQYF
V gene: TRBV6-1
D gene: TRBD1
J gene: TRBJ2-5
clone size: .

CDR3 DNA: TGTGCCACCAGCAGAGATCGGCAGATACAGGCCCAGTACTTC
CDR3 protein: CATSRDRQIQAQYF
V gene: TRBV15
D gene: .
J gene: TRBJ2-5
clone size: .

CDR3 DNA: TGCGCCAGCAGCTTGGGGACAGGGGGTGGGCAGCCCCAGCATTTT
CDR3 protein: CASSLGTGGGQPQHF
V gene: TRBV5-1
D gene: TRBD1
J gene: TRBJ1-5
clone size: .